The entry that follows covers one T cell receptor (beta chain) sequence. The sample is drawn from a study of shared clonotypes between healthy human individuals. Method: immunoSEQ multiplex PCR; TCRdb's copy keeps in-frame clones and lacks some. Of around 1.5 million clones in the sample, 95% to 99% were seen once. This sequence originates from a man aged 25-45 years in good health. The sequenced sample was naive CD4+ T cells sorted from blood. Subset meaning: CD45RA+ positively selected.

The CDR3 DNA is TGTGCCAGCAGCTCTAGAGACGAGGGAAAGACCTATGGCTACACCTTC. This encodes CASSSRDEGKTYGYTF. The V call is TRBV7-1, the J call TRBJ1-2, with D unresolved. TRBV7-1 is noted as an ORF with a role that remains uncertain. V was trimmed by 3 bases and J by 4 bases, leaving 18 bases between them. The CDR3 has 16 residues.